This T cell receptor beta chain was identified during a study of T cell repertoires in cytomegalovirus infection. Study summary: Matching HLA type and CMV infection were both indicated by public TCR beta signatures. Points from the study as a whole: HLA-C-restricted CMV-specific TCR beta clonotypes were dominant in the ex vivo response. Adding up the frequency of public TCR beta families identified people who carried CMV plus the relevant HLA.

Using its own MiXCR run on the reads, TCRdb lists one record per CDR3 protein. The table shows 830,000 or so distinct CDR3 sequences, with about 33% occurring only once. Details on this clonotype: What it binds is not known.

Looked up from germline, CDR1 is MNHEY and CDR2 is SMNVEV (reference sequence). The CDR3 spans 11 residues. V was trimmed by 6 bases and J by 15 bases, leaving 15 bases between them. This clonotype was obtained from a human donor in good health (CMV status not recorded). Some clones in this sample may be carry-over from other donors' samples. The chain joins TRBV27 to TRBJ2-1, with D perhaps given as TRBD1 or TRBD2 (5 bases each). The source material was cultured CD8+ T cells from PBMCs, sampled from culture after CMV antigen stimulation. The CDR3 sequence: CASSLGAQRFF. Written as DNA, the CDR3 is TGTGCCAGCAGCCTCGGGGCTCAGCGGTTCTTC.